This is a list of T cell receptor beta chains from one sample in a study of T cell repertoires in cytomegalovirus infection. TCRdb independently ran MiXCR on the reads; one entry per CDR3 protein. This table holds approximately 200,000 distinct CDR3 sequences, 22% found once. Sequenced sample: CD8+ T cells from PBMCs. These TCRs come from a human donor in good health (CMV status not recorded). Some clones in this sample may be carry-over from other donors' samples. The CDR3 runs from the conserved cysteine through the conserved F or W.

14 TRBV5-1 CASSLRDGSYGYTF
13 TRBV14 CASSSGLSYEQYF
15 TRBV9 CASSVGGDPYNEQFF
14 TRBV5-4 CASSLLSARNEQFF
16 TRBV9 CASTNSLADGDRTQYF
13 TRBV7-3 CASSLNSGETQYF
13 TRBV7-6 CASRPTQNTEAFF
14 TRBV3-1 CASSQDVRITEAFF
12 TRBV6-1 CASSPPGGEQFF
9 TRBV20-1 CSLFLEAFF
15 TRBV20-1 CSARGWGERGTEAFF
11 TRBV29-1 CSVDLGQEQFF